One and the same sample provided the 8 T cell receptor beta chains below, sequenced in a study of regulatory T cells in long-lasting Graves disease. Time point in this sample: persistent/refractory GD, antithyroid drugs over 5 years with positive TRAb. Researchers made the TCR library from RNA that was extracted from PBMCs. iRepertoire HTBI primers and Arm-PCR of CDR3 regions built TCR beta libraries. TCRdb used MiXCR to reprocess the multiplex PCR reads, holding one entry per CDR3 protein. The repertoire holds under 500,000 distinct CDR3 sequences, more than 20% seen once, with about 7.8% in the top ten. The sample in question was peripheral blood mononuclear cells (PBMCs), obtained when the disease was refractory, from a patient treated with antithyroid drugs. The receptor source for this set is a female donor with Graves disease.

This clonotype was observed many times. The CDR3 DNA is TGTGCTAGTAGGGGACAGGGCTTAGTCTATAACGGGAACACTGAAGCTTTCTTT. Translating gives CASRGQGLVYNGNTEAFF. This chain uses TRBV12-5 with TRBJ1-1, with 9 bases identical to TRBD1. The CDR3 spans 18 residues. Germline trimming cut 8 bases from V and 1 base from J; bases unmatched to any gene: 17. CDR1 is LGHNT and CDR2 is FRNRAP in the germline V gene.

This clonotype was found a few times. In nucleotides, the CDR3 is TGTGCCAGCAGCCCCCGTTTCCGGGGGGCTGACGAGCAGTACTTC. Amino acid sequence: CASSPRFRGADEQYF. This chain uses TRBV3-1 with TRBJ2-7; the D gene is possibly TRBD2 (7 bases). The CDR3 extends over 15 amino acids. CDR1 and CDR2 (germline): LGHDT, YNNKEL (reference sequence). Trimming cost V 4 bases and J 5 bases, with 18 bases left between them.

This chain links TRBV7-9 with TRBJ2-1; D might be TRBD2 (6 bases). Germline V gives CDR1 SEHNR, CDR2 FQNEAQ (reference sequence). This CDR3 contains 16 residues. The ends were cut back, 7 bases at V and 6 bases at J, with 22 bases in the middle. The CDR3 region has the DNA TGTGCCAGCACTTCCCTCGGCGGGGAGCGAGGCAATGAGCAGTTCTTC. It is translated as CASTSLGGERGNEQFF.

This clonotype was recorded at least ten times. Mismatch with germline at one junction end may stem from a read error. The chain links TRBV7-6 to TRBJ2-2; 9 bases map to TRBD1. Germline V gene lookup returns CDR1 SGHVS and CDR2 FNYEAQ. The CDR3 runs to 16 residues. CDR3 amino acids: CASSLGGQGNTGELFF. The CDR3 bases are TGTGCCAGCAGTTTAGGGGGACAGGGGAACACCGGGGAGCTGTTTTTT.

In this sample, this clonotype turned up once. The chain is built from TRBV30 and TRBJ2-7; no firm D call. The CDR3 is 13 amino acids. Germline values: CDR1 GTSNPN, CDR2 SVGIG (reference sequence). V shed 8 bases and J shed 1 base, with 15 bases lying between them. The CDR3 DNA reads TGTGCCATCGCCTGGGGTGGGTCCTACGAGCAGTACTTC. As protein: CAIAWGGSYEQYF. The full variable domain, with the rest looked up from reference TRBV30 and TRBJ2-7, is SQTIHQWPATLVQPVGSPLSLECTVEGTSNPNLYWYRQAAGRGLQLLFYSVGIGQISSEVPQNLSASRPQDRQFILSSKKLLLSDSGFYLCAIAWGGSYEQYFGPGTRLTVT.

This clonotype was counted ten times or more. V is TRBV6-5 and J is TRBJ1-1; maybe TRBD1 (6 bases). Trimming removed 2 bases from V and 6 bases from J, with 13 bases in between. Germline CDR1 is MNHEY and CDR2 is SVGAGI. The CDR3 is 14 residues long. The CDR3 loop is CASSYAGGKAEAFF. The CDR3 DNA sequence: TGTGCCAGCAGTTACGCCGGGGGCAAGGCTGAAGCTTTCTTT.

This clonotype was observed a handful of times. DNA of the CDR3: TGTGCCACCAAGATAGGGACTTCTTACGAGCAGTACTTC. It codes for CATKIGTSYEQYF. The J gene is TRBJ2-7, the V gene TRBV15; D perhaps matches TRBD2 (6 bases). The germline V and J ends were trimmed by 7 bases and 4 bases, with 14 bases remaining between them. The CDR3 has 13 amino acids. Germline V gene data show CDR1 as LNHNV and CDR2 as YYDKDF (reference sequence).

This clonotype was observed a few times. This rearrangement joins TRBV6-2 or TRBV6-3 to TRBJ1-1; D may be TRBD1 (6 bases). The CDR3 is 13 amino acids. Germline values: CDR1 MNHEY, CDR2 SVGEGT. V was clipped by 6 bases and J by 7 bases, with 15 bases between them. The CDR3 DNA follows: TGTGCCAGCAGCTTTGGACAGATTCTTGAAGCTTTCTTT. It encodes CASSFGQILEAFF.